The 20 T cell receptor beta chains presented below share a single source sample, sequenced in a study of cytomegalovirus exposure and HLA in healthy donors. Profiled with immunoSEQ multiplex PCR; TCRdb holds only in-frame clones, not every one. The table has about 360,000 clones, 86% seen once; the top ten hold roughly 0.82%. What was sequenced was PBMCs. These receptors were collected from a woman aged 18-30 years in good health and CMV-seronegative.

This clone appeared a single time. V gene TRBV29-1 combines with J gene TRBJ1-4, with 12 bases that match TRBD1. The CDR3 runs to 18 residues. The V segment lost 2 bases and the J segment 7 bases; nucleotides outside the gene matches: 14. The germline CDR1 and CDR2 sequences are SQVTM and ANQGSEA. The CDR3 bases are TGCAGCGTTGAATCGTCCCCGGGACAGGGGGCACTGGCTGAAAAACTGTTTTTT. Translating it yields CSVESSPGQGALAEKLFF.

The chain joins TRBV6-1 to TRBJ1-1, with D perhaps matching TRBD1 (5 bases). CDR1 MNHNS and CDR2 SASEGT come from the germline V gene. The CDR3 contains 14 residues. Trimming left V 7 bases short and J 0 bases short, with 12 bases between. The CDR3 loop reads CASNQGYMNTEAFF. Here the CDR3 DNA reads TGTGCCAGCAACCAGGGTTATATGAACACTGAAGCTTTCTTT.

This clone was found a few times. The chain recombines TRBV6-5 with TRBJ1-2; a weak D match, TRBD1 (6 bases). This CDR3 contains 13 residues. The ends were cut back, 4 bases at V and 6 bases at J, with 12 bases in the middle. Looked up from germline, CDR1 is MNHEY and CDR2 is SVGAGI. This CDR3 reads CASSFRGLDGYTF. CDR3 nucleotide sequence: TGTGCCAGCAGTTTCAGGGGTCTTGATGGCTACACCTTC.

The genes are TRBV2 and TRBJ2-1; D unresolved. Germline V gene data show CDR1 as SNHLY and CDR2 as FYNNEI. Between the trimmed V and J ends, which lost 3 bases and 3 bases, there was a span of 6 bases. The CDR3 extends over 13 amino acids. CDR3 nucleotide sequence: TGTGCCAGCAGTGATACCAGCTACAATGAGCAGTTCTTC. Residues: CASSDTSYNEQFF.

V and J are TRBV28 and TRBJ2-3, with TRBD1 as a possible D gene (6 bases). Deletions cut 5 bases from V and 3 bases from J, with 18 bases between. The CDR3 is made up of 16 amino acids. Looked up from germline, CDR1 is MDHEN and CDR2 is SYDVKM. CDR3 coding DNA: TGTGCCAGCAGTCCTATCAGGCAGGGGTTAACAGATACGCAGTATTTT. It translates to CASSPIRQGLTDTQYF.

This chain's CDR3 is CASSPQGDEQFF. The CDR3 DNA is TGCGCCAGCAGCCCTCAGGGCGATGAGCAGTTCTTC. The chain links TRBV5-1 to TRBJ2-1; TRBD1 might be the D (5 bases). Germline V gives CDR1 SGHRS, CDR2 YFSETQ. This CDR3 comprises 12 residues. Trimming took off 4 bases at V and 8 bases at J, with 10 bases between the two ends.

The V and J genes are TRBV10-3 and TRBJ2-1; TRBD2 aligns across 11 bases. CDR1 and CDR2 (germline): ENHRY, SYGVKD. CDR3 length: 13 amino acids. With V trimmed by 10 bases and J by 6 bases, 5 bases remained unmatched. CDR3 sequence reads: CATRGLAGNEQFF. Written as DNA, the CDR3 is TGTGCCACCAGAGGACTAGCGGGCAATGAGCAGTTCTTC.

The chain links TRBV5-4 to TRBJ2-3; 11 bases are shared with TRBD2. The germline V gene encodes CDR1 SGHNT and CDR2 YYREEE (reference sequence). Trimming at V came to 4 bases and at J to 2 bases, leaving 6 bases not matched to a gene. The CDR3 length is 16 residues. CDR3 sequence: CASSLLAGGPTDTQYF. CDR3 sequence (DNA): TGTGCCAGCAGCCTTCTAGCGGGGGGTCCCACAGATACGCAGTATTTT.

This chain joins TRBV28 and TRBJ1-2, with a weak D call TRBD1 (5 bases). The CDR3 covers 12 residues. Germline assignment: CDR1 MDHEN and CDR2 SYDVKM. V was trimmed by 10 bases and J by 6 bases, leaving 15 bases between them. DNA of the CDR3: TGTGCCACTCAGCAGGGTGGTAATGGCTACACCTTC. The encoded protein is CATQQGGNGYTF.

The gene calls are TRBV7-2 and TRBJ1-5; D might be TRBD1 (5 bases). V was pared by 5 bases and J by 5 bases, with 13 bases between. CDR3 size: 14 residues. Germline CDR1 reads SGHTA; CDR2 reads FQGNSA. The chain's CDR3 is CASSDGQGHQPQHF. The CDR3 DNA reads as TGTGCCAGCAGCGATGGGCAGGGTCATCAGCCCCAGCATTTT.

The V gene is TRBV27, the J gene TRBJ2-1; 16 bases are a match to TRBD2. The CDR3 covers 19 residues. J lost 0 bases, V lost 6 bases, and 8 bases had no gene match. Germline V gives CDR1 MNHEY, CDR2 SMNVEV (reference sequence). As DNA, the CDR3 is TGTGCCAGCAGAACCACGGGACTAGCGGGAGGGAGCTCCTACAATGAGCAGTTCTTC. Amino acid sequence: CASRTTGLAGGSSYNEQFF.

The chain has TRBV2 and TRBJ1-1, with D unresolved. The CDR3 spans 13 residues. Germline CDR1 reads SNHLY; CDR2 reads FYNNEI. Trimming removed 4 bases at V and 11 bases at J, with 17 bases between. CDR3 protein: CASSVGGGGQAFF. Here the CDR3 DNA reads TGTGCCAGCAGTGTGGGTGGAGGTGGCCAGGCTTTCTTT.

The chain recombines TRBV14 with TRBJ1-1; 7 bases align to TRBD1. The trim removed 4 bases at V and 1 base at J, leaving 9 bases unmatched. This CDR3 region has 16 residues. CDR1 and CDR2 (germline): SGHDN, FVKESK. In DNA, the CDR3 is TGTGCCAGCAGCCCCTCGTTTGGGACAGAGAACACTGAAGCTTTCTTT. This sequence encodes CASSPSFGTENTEAFF.

This clone showed up just once. The genes are TRBV5-4 and TRBJ1-2; weak D call: TRBD1 (5 bases). The CDR3 is 14 residues long. V was shortened by 2 bases and J by 4 bases, with 12 bases between the two germline ends. Germline V lookup: CDR1 SGHNT, CDR2 YYREEE (reference sequence). CDR3 protein: CASSLFQGGYGYTF. In DNA, the CDR3 is TGTGCCAGCAGCTTATTCCAGGGAGGCTATGGCTACACCTTC. The full variable domain, in which reference TRBV5-4 and TRBJ1-2 provide the parts outside the CDR3, is ETGVTQSPTHLIKTRGQQVTLRCSSQSGHNTVSWYQQALGQGPQFIFQYYREEENGRGNFPPRFSGLQFPNYSSELNVNALELDDSALYLCASSLFQGGYGYTFGSGTRLTVV.

This rearrangement joins TRBV4-1 to TRBJ1-2; D remains unclear. The CDR3 runs 15 residues. CDR1 MGHRA and CDR2 YSYEKL come from the germline V gene. The V end was cut by 1 base, the J end by 1 base, with 10 bases between. In DNA, the CDR3 is TGCGCCAGCAGCCAAGTCACGAGCCGTAACTATGGCTACACCTTC. Amino acid sequence: CASSQVTSRNYGYTF.

This CDR3 reads CASSKRPVLNTEAFF. Written as DNA, the CDR3 is TGTGCCAGCAGTAAGCGGCCGGTTCTGAACACTGAAGCTTTCTTT. The chain links TRBV6-5 to TRBJ1-1; D gene uncertain. Trimming cost V 5 bases and J 0 bases, with 13 bases left between them. The CDR3 is made up of 15 amino acids. Germline lookup yields CDR1 MNHEY and CDR2 SVGAGI.

In its sample, this clone was seen once. The chain is built from TRBV25-1 and TRBJ2-7; 7 nucleotides agree with TRBD1. CDR3 length: 15 residues. CDR1 MGHDK and CDR2 SYGVNS come from the germline V gene. J lost 2 bases, V lost 10 bases, and 14 bases had no gene match. The CDR3 DNA is TGTGCCACCTTCCGAGACAGGGAGACGCCCTACGAGCAGTACTTC. It codes for CATFRDRETPYEQYF.

This rearrangement joins TRBV7-9 to TRBJ2-1; 8 nucleotides agree with TRBD2. The germline V gene encodes CDR1 SEHNR and CDR2 FQNEAQ (reference sequence). The CDR3 length is 15 residues. Trimming took 5 bases from V and 6 from J; bases not matched to a gene: 9. CDR3 coding DNA: TGTGCCAGCAGCCATAGCGGGGCAGGCCTCAATGAGCAGTTCTTC. Protein product: CASSHSGAGLNEQFF.

The chain uses TRBV30 and TRBJ1-2; no definite D call. Between the trimmed V and J ends, which lost 1 base and 6 bases, there was a span of 15 bases. This CDR3 is 14 amino acids long. Germline CDR1 GTSNPN, CDR2 SVGIG (reference sequence). As DNA, the CDR3 is TGTGCCTGGAGTGGGGGTGGACTGTATGATGGCTACACCTTC. It encodes CAWSGGGLYDGYTF.

The V and J genes are TRBV5-6 and TRBJ2-2, with D possibly matching TRBD2 (6 bases). CDR3 size: 19 residues. V was pared by 3 bases and J by 1 base, with 22 bases between. Germline V CDR1 and CDR2: SGHDT, YYEEEE. The CDR3 reads CASSWMTGVVPRNTGELFF. Written as DNA, the CDR3 is TGTGCCAGCAGCTGGATGACGGGGGTCGTACCGCGGAACACCGGGGAGCTGTTTTTT.